This paragraph covers one T cell receptor beta chain sequence. Its specificity is unknown. For TCRbeta, the library was prepared with unique molecular identifiers. Each CDR3 protein gets one entry after TCRdb re-called the PCR reads with MiXCR. The table shows fewer than 250,000 distinct CDR3 sequences, with over 15% occurring only once. This sample stems from a study of T-cell reconstitution after alpha-beta-depleted transplantation in children. Germline values: CDR1 MNHEY, CDR2 SMNVEV (reference sequence). V shed 2 bases, J shed 7 bases, and the junction held 6 bases outside the gene matches. The CDR3 loop spans 14 amino acids. General study points: One year post-transplant, T-cell counts and diversity were largely derived from T cells produced anew.

This chain connects TRBV27 to TRBJ2-7; 9 bases are a match to TRBD2. This sequence was found in a male patient under 10 years old who had a stem cell transplant for acute lymphoblastic leukemia, so the T cells may come from the graft donor. Sequences were derived from PBMCs, mostly from graft donor cells, sampled 360 days after TCRalphabeta/CD19-depleted stem cell transplant. In DNA form, the CDR3 reads TGTGCCAGCAGTTTAGTAGCGGGGGCTAGGGAGCAGTACTTC. Translating gives CASSLVAGAREQYF.